Below are 26 T cell receptor beta chains sequenced from a single sample in a study of tissue T cells after allogeneic stem cell transplantation. Repertoires were generated with immunoSEQ multiplex PCR, while TCRdb's copy carries only in-frame clones and drops some. The table lists approximately 9,000 clones, 36% of them singletons. Time point indicated: mouse harvest day 14 after allogeneic transplant. Each mouse received 10^7 T-cell-depleted marrow cells plus 10^6 splenic CD5+ T cells by tail vein. Sequenced sample: skin. Receptors were obtained from a female BALB/c mouse given C57BL/6 T cells with graft-versus-host disease after an allogeneic hematopoietic cell transplant.

As regards this clone: Any gene name here is a mouse gene name. The read falls 1 residue short of the CDR3 end, and the missing part is taken from the germline J gene. This chain connects TRBV26 to TRBJ1-3; D is unclear. V was clipped by 3 bases and J by 0 bases, with 9 bases between them. The CDR3 has 15 residues. CDR1 is KGHPV and CDR2 is FQNQEV in the germline V gene (reference sequence). The CDR3 spells CASSLQASSGNTLYF. Incomplete CDR3 DNA: TGTGCCAGCAGTCTCCAGGCCTCTTCTGGAAATACGCTCTAT.

This clone is medium-sized. The germline and genes are mouse ones. The read stops 1 residue short of the end of the CDR3; the missing end is completed from the germline J gene. This chain links TRBV26 with TRBJ1-3; D possibly corresponds to TRBD1 (6 bases). Trimming removed 8 bases from V and 0 bases from J, with 14 bases in between. This CDR3 spans 15 amino acids. Germline CDR1 and CDR2: KGHPV and FQNQEV (reference sequence). The sequenced CDR3 bases are TGTGCCAGCGGGCCGGGACACCATTCTGGAAATACGCTCTAT. Protein sequence: CASGPGHHSGNTLY. The CDR3 in its entirety is CASGPGHHSGNTLYF.

Notes on this clone: Mouse gene names apply. The same CDR3 is also encoded by other DNA sequences in this sample. This CDR3 reads CASSLQGGAEQFF. CDR3 DNA (partial): TGTGCCAGCAGTCTCCAGGGTGGTGCTGAGCAGTTC. The chain combines TRBV26 with TRBJ2-1; D may be TRBD1 (5 bases). The CDR3 goes on 1 residue after the read ends, and that part is filled in from the germline J gene. The ends were cut back, 3 bases at V and 6 bases at J, with 9 bases in the middle. Germline V lookup: CDR1 KGHPV, CDR2 FQNQEV (reference sequence). The CDR3 runs to 13 residues.

In its sample, this clone ranks as medium-sized. The gene names here belong to mouse. The read finishes 1 residue shy of the CDR3 end, and the germline J gene is used to complete it. The rearrangement joins TRBV26 to TRBJ2-1; D remains ambiguous. The V and J ends lost 0 bases and 4 bases respectively, with 7 bases between them. The CDR3 extends over 14 amino acids. Looked up from germline, CDR1 is KGHPV and CDR2 is FQNQEV (reference sequence). CDR3 sequence: CASSLSAQYAEQFF. Partial CDR3 DNA: TGTGCCAGCAGTCTGTCGGCACAGTATGCTGAGCAGTTC.

Of note for this clone: Germline and genes: mouse. CDR3 in amino acids: CASSLWDAGNTLYF. CDR3 DNA, as far as it was read: TGTGCCAGCAGTCTGTGGGACGCTGGAAATACGCTCTAT. The genes are TRBV26 and TRBJ1-3; a weak D match, TRBD1 (5 bases). The read falls 1 residue short of the CDR3 end, and the missing part is taken from the germline J gene. The CDR3 loop spans 14 amino acids. Looked up from germline, CDR1 is KGHPV and CDR2 is FQNQEV (reference sequence). V shed 1 base and J shed 2 bases, with 6 bases lying between them.

By share, this clone ranks as medium-sized. Gene names are mouse gene names. Read coverage stops 1 residue before the CDR3 terminus; the germline J gene supplies the remainder. J is TRBJ1-4 and V is TRBV23. This CDR3 spans 14 amino acids. Per the germline V gene, CDR1 is KGHTA and CDR2 is FQNQQP. CDR3 bases read: TGCTCCAGCAGTCAATTCCACTCCAACGAAAGATTATTT. The encoded protein is CSSSQFHSNERLF. The CDR3 in full is CSSSQFHSNERLFF.

This clone occurred a few times. Genes and germline come from the mouse. The missing CDR3 end, 1 residue past where the read stops, is filled in from the germline J gene. The J gene is TRBJ2-5, the V gene TRBV13-2; D remains ambiguous. The V gene lost 5 bases and the J gene lost 3 bases, with 4 bases spanning the gap. Germline-derived CDR1 and CDR2 are NNHNN and SYGAGS (reference sequence). The CDR3 is made up of 11 amino acids. The sequenced part of the CDR3 DNA is TGTGCCAGCGGCCAGCAAGACACCCAGTAC. Amino acid sequence: CASGQQDTQY. The full CDR3 protein is CASGQQDTQYF.

In this sample, this clone is medium-sized. Gene names are the mouse ones. The read ends 1 residue before the CDR3 terminus; that terminus is restored from the germline J gene. The rearrangement joins TRBV26 to TRBJ2-1, with 12 bases matching TRBD1. CDR1 KGHPV and CDR2 FQNQEV come from the germline V gene (reference sequence). This CDR3 region has 15 residues. The V segment lost 4 bases and the J segment 6 bases; nucleotides outside the gene matches: 4. The CDR3 protein is CASSHPGQGAAEQFF. Incomplete CDR3 DNA: TGTGCCAGCAGTCATCCGGGACAGGGGGCTGCTGAGCAGTTC.

Details on this clone: Gene names refer to mouse genes. From the germline J gene comes the end of the CDR3, since the read stops 1 residue before it. The chain joins TRBV3 to TRBJ1-5; 7 nucleotides agree with TRBD1. This CDR3 region has 15 residues. The V gene end was trimmed by 10 bases and the J gene end by 3 bases; junction bases not matched to a gene: 12. Germline V lookup: CDR1 SNHLY, CDR2 FYNGKV (reference sequence). CDR3 amino acids: CATRLYRGFNQAPLF. The covered CDR3 bases are TGTGCCACCCGCTTATACAGGGGCTTCAACCAGGCTCCGCTT.

Of note for this clone: Gene and germline names: mouse. The observed sequence ends 1 residue before the CDR3 terminus, with the missing tail filled in from the germline J gene. The V call is TRBV1, the J call TRBJ1-1; D is possibly TRBD1 (6 bases). CDR3 size: 14 residues. The germline V gene encodes CDR1 NSQYPW and CDR2 LRSPGD (reference sequence). Trimming took 3 bases from V and 4 from J, leaving 12 bases between them. Partial CDR3 DNA: TGCACCTGCAGTGCGCGGGACATGGGCACAGAAGTCTTC. This translates into CTCSARDMGTEVF. In full, the CDR3 reads CTCSARDMGTEVFF.

Concerning this clone: Germline and genes here are mouse. The read falls 1 residue short of the CDR3 end, and the missing part is taken from the germline J gene. The chain uses TRBV13-2 and TRBJ2-3; 11 bases line up with TRBD2. Trimming at V came to 9 bases and at J to 0 bases, leaving 9 bases not matched to a gene. CDR3 length equals 16 residues. CDR1 and CDR2 from the germline V gene are NNHNN and SYGAGS (reference sequence). The part of the CDR3 DNA that was read is TGTGCCAACTCCCCTGGGACTGGGGGTAGTGCAGAAACGCTGTAT. This codes for CANSPGTGGSAETLY. Given in full, the CDR3 is CANSPGTGGSAETLYF.

This clone is medium-sized (0.01 to 0.1%) by share. These gene names are mouse names. The CDR3 end falls 1 residue outside the read, so it is completed with the germline J gene. The chain uses TRBV24 and TRBJ2-1; TRBD1 agrees at 12 bases. Germline loops: CDR1 KGHTA, CDR2 FRNEEI. The CDR3 loop spans 15 amino acids. V shed 3 bases and J 6 bases; nucleotides not matched to a gene: 3. CDR3 protein: CASSLGTGGCAEQFF. CDR3 DNA (partial): TGTGCCAGCAGTCTCGGGACAGGGGGCTGTGCTGAGCAGTTC.

By frequency in the sample, this clone is medium-sized. Gene names are the mouse ones. The read gets to within 1 residue of the CDR3 end, and the germline J gene fills in the rest. The chain combines TRBV16 with TRBJ1-1; the D is unclear. The CDR3 covers 14 residues. The germline V and J ends were trimmed by 1 base and 0 bases, with 6 bases remaining between them. Germline V lookup: CDR1 SGHSA, CDR2 FRNQAP. CDR3 in amino acids: CASSLVASNTEVFF. The CDR3 DNA, read in part, is TGTGCAAGCAGCTTAGTTGCATCAAACACAGAAGTCTTC.

In regard to this clone: Genes and germline are mouse. The read stops 1 residue short of the end of the CDR3; the missing end is completed from the germline J gene. The chain carries TRBV26 and TRBJ1-1; 7 bases are a match to TRBD1. Trimming took 4 bases from V and 4 from J; bases not matched to a gene: 3. The germline CDR1 and CDR2 sequences are KGHPV and FQNQEV (reference sequence). This CDR3 is 13 amino acids long. CDR3 bases read: TGTGCCAGCAGTCCCGACAGGGCCACAGAAGTCTTC. Encoded protein: CASSPDRATEVF. The entire CDR3 protein is CASSPDRATEVFF.

This clone was found a few times. Gene names are mouse gene names. Sequencing ends 1 residue short of the CDR3 end; the germline J gene provides the rest. This chain links TRBV26 with TRBJ1-4; 9 nucleotides agree with TRBD1. The CDR3 length is 14 residues. Germline V gives CDR1 KGHPV, CDR2 FQNQEV (reference sequence). The J segment lost 7 bases and the V segment lost 3 bases, leaving 3 bases of the junction unmatched. The CDR3 DNA, read in part, is TGTGCCAGCAGTCTCGGACAGGGGACCGAAAGATTATTT. Protein sequence: CASSLGQGTERLF. The whole CDR3 protein reads CASSLGQGTERLFF.

Relative to its sample, this clone is medium-sized. Each gene name is a mouse one. The CDR3 end falls 1 residue outside the read, so it is completed with the germline J gene. V usage is TRBV26 and J usage is TRBJ1-4; no definite D call. Germline V lookup: CDR1 KGHPV, CDR2 FQNQEV (reference sequence). Deletions cut 4 bases from V and 0 bases from J, with 3 bases between. The CDR3 loop spans 13 amino acids. This CDR3 is CASSQVSNERLFF. Incomplete CDR3 DNA: TGTGCCAGCAGTCAGGTTTCCAACGAAAGATTATTT.

Note on this clone: Mouse germline and gene names are used. CDR3 DNA, as far as it was read: TGTGCCAGCAGCTTGGGGGGACACACCGGGCAGCTCTAC. This codes for CASSLGGHTGQLY. The CDR3 reads in full as CASSLGGHTGQLYF. The chain combines TRBV3 with TRBJ2-2, with a tentative D call TRBD2 (6 bases). The read ends 1 residue before the CDR3 terminus; that terminus is restored from the germline J gene. Germline V gene lookup returns CDR1 SNHLY and CDR2 FYNGKV (reference sequence). The CDR3 length is 14 residues. With 3 bases removed from V and 3 bases from J, the gap between germline ends came to 8 bases.

On this clone: Genes here carry mouse names. Read coverage stops 1 residue before the CDR3 terminus; the germline J gene supplies the remainder. The V gene is TRBV12-1, the J gene TRBJ2-4; TRBD1 might be the D (6 bases). The CDR3 length is 13 residues. With 4 bases removed from V and 6 bases from J, the gap between germline ends came to 13 bases. Germline V gene lookup returns CDR1 SGHSN and CDR2 HYEKVE. CDR3 bases read: TGTGCCAGCTCCCTACAGGGAGGCAACACCTTGTAC. Its protein is CASSLQGGNTLY. The full CDR3 reads CASSLQGGNTLYF.

On this clone itself: The gene names given are mouse names. The CDR3 goes on 1 residue after the read ends, and that part is filled in from the germline J gene. The chain carries TRBV13-1 and TRBJ1-2; D remains ambiguous. CDR1 is NSHNY, CDR2 SYGAGN, per germline. V lost 0 bases and J 0 bases, leaving 6 bases between the germline ends. CDR3 size: 14 residues. The sequenced part of the CDR3 DNA is TGTGCCAGCAGTGATGCAAGGGCAAACTCCGACTACACC. It codes for CASSDARANSDYT. The whole CDR3 region reads CASSDARANSDYTF.

Concerning this clone: Any gene name here is a mouse gene name. From the germline J gene comes the end of the CDR3, since the read stops 1 residue before it. J is TRBJ1-4 and V is TRBV23; the table names TRBD1, a call not compared with the DNA. Per the germline V gene, CDR1 is KGHTA and CDR2 is FQNQQP. This CDR3 has 12 amino acids. CDR3: CSSSQTAERLFF. The sequenced part of the CDR3 DNA is TGCTCCAGCAGTCAAACAGCCGAAAGATTATTT.

Sample share makes this clone medium-sized. Gene names and germline refer to mouse. With the read ending 1 residue before the CDR3 end, the germline J gene is used to fill in that end. The gene calls are TRBV23 and TRBJ2-5; the table assigns TRBD2, which was not confirmed against the DNA. Germline V gene data show CDR1 as KGHTA and CDR2 as FQNQQP. This CDR3 is built from 15 residues. The CDR3 bases that were read are TGCTCCAGCAGTCAAATGGGGGGCGCGGTGGACACCCAGTAC. It codes for CSSSQMGGAVDTQY. The complete CDR3 protein is CSSSQMGGAVDTQYF.

To note about this clone: The gene names given are mouse names. The read stops 1 residue short of the end of the CDR3; the missing end is completed from the germline J gene. The rearrangement joins TRBV26 to TRBJ2-7; 9 nucleotides match TRBD1. The V segment lost 4 bases and the J segment 4 bases; nucleotides outside the gene matches: 2. Germline values: CDR1 KGHPV, CDR2 FQNQEV (reference sequence). The CDR3 is made up of 13 amino acids. The CDR3 DNA, read in part, is TGTGCCAGCAGTCCCGGACAGGGGTATGAACAGTAC. Amino acids: CASSPGQGYEQY. The whole CDR3 sequence is CASSPGQGYEQYF.

This clone was counted between two and nine times. Gene names are mouse gene names. Read coverage stops 1 residue before the CDR3 terminus; the germline J gene supplies the remainder. The chain couples TRBV1 to TRBJ2-1; 8 bases agree with TRBD2. This CDR3 region has 15 residues. The V segment lost 0 bases and the J segment 7 bases; nucleotides outside the gene matches: 5. CDR1 NSQYPW and CDR2 LRSPGD come from the germline V gene (reference sequence). CDR3 protein: CTCSADLGGRAEQFF. CDR3 DNA, as far as it was read: TGCACCTGCAGTGCAGATTTGGGGGGGAGGGCTGAGCAGTTC.

This clone was seen more than once but under ten times. Mouse gene names and germline throughout. The observed sequence ends 1 residue before the CDR3 terminus, with the missing tail filled in from the germline J gene. V usage is TRBV26 and J usage is TRBJ1-4, with D unclear. Germline lookup yields CDR1 KGHPV and CDR2 FQNQEV (reference sequence). The CDR3 is made up of 12 amino acids. Trimming removed 2 bases from V and 3 bases from J, with 1 base in between. CDR3 in amino acids: CASSLPNERLFF. Partial CDR3 DNA: TGTGCCAGCAGTCTGCCCAACGAAAGATTATTT.

This clone was seen a handful of times. Gene names and germline match the mouse. Partial CDR3 DNA: TGTGCCAGCAGTCTCGACTGGGGGGTAGGGGAACAGTAC. Translating gives CASSLDWGVGEQY. The entire CDR3 sequence reads CASSLDWGVGEQYF. This sequence joins TRBV26 and TRBJ2-7, with 10 bases aligning to TRBD2. The read stops 1 residue short of the end of the CDR3; the missing end is completed from the germline J gene. CDR1 is KGHPV and CDR2 is FQNQEV in the germline V gene (reference sequence). The V segment lost 3 bases and the J segment 7 bases; nucleotides outside the gene matches: 6. This CDR3 region has 14 residues.

With regard to this clone: Gene labels here are mouse ones. The CDR3 end lies 1 residue beyond the end of the read and is filled in from the germline J gene. The chain carries TRBV26 and TRBJ1-6; D unclear. TRBJ1-6 is identified as an open reading frame with a role that is uncertain. From germline, CDR1 is KGHPV and CDR2 FQNQEV (reference sequence). Trimming shortened V by 4 bases and J by 4 bases, and 8 bases separated the two germline ends. The CDR3 contains 14 residues. The CDR3: CASSPLHYNSPLYF. Partial CDR3 DNA: TGTGCCAGCAGTCCCCTTCATTATAATTCGCCCCTCTAC.